The subject of this entry is one T cell receptor (beta chain). Antigen: not known. Germline V gene data show CDR1 as DFQATT and CDR2 as SNEGSKA (reference sequence). Deletions cut 6 bases from V and 4 bases from J, with 9 bases between. The CDR3 covers 11 residues. The time point is: week 11, during vaccination. In the vaccine, a single dose held 300 ug of the mutant IDH1 20-mer peptide, along with topical imiquimod. Only in-frame clones appear in the TCRdb table, and some are missing; sequencing was by immunoSEQ multiplex PCR. Of tens of thousands of clones listed, 75% to 90% were seen once; the top ten hold over 4.5%. This record comes from a study of a mutant IDH1 vaccine in newly diagnosed glioma. Study-level background: In some groups vaccination began 4-6 weeks post-radiotherapy; others received it with temozolomide. Study-wide findings and caveats: The occurrence of vaccine-induced immune responses was seen in 93.3% of patients.

The rearrangement joins TRBV20-1 to TRBJ1-1; no clear D gene. The receptor was isolated from a man aged 45 to 65 with glioma. The sequenced sample was PBMCs, obtained from a glioma patient whose treatment included an IDH1 peptide vaccine. CDR3 residues: CSAWARTEAFF. For the CDR3, the DNA is TGCAGTGCCTGGGCCCGCACTGAAGCTTTCTTT.